This record concerns one TCR beta chain sequence. Assay used: immunoSEQ multiplex PCR; TCRdb lists only in-frame clones, some missing. This sample has about 30,000 clones, with more than 90% found just once. Trimming removed 1 base at V and 3 bases at J, with 10 bases between. There are 14 residues in the CDR3. Germline V lookup: CDR1 SGHDT, CDR2 YYEEEE. The sample originates from a study of regulatory and conventional T cells in RAG deficiency. The sorted conventional CD4+ T cells were CD25-low and CD127-high, with genomic DNA sequenced. The sample also formed part of further work on regulatory T cells. From that study: The PCR used 52 TRBV and 13 TRBJ primers.

This chain links TRBV5-6 with TRBJ1-1; D possibly corresponds to TRBD1 (6 bases). What was sequenced was CD25- CD4+ T cells sorted from blood. The sequence was obtained from a human donor in good health. CDR3 bases: TGTGCCAGCAGCTTGTTTCCAGGGGACACTGAAGCTTTCTTT. It codes for CASSLFPGDTEAFF. Variable domain in full (rest from reference TRBV5-6 and TRBJ1-1): DAGVTQSPTHLIKTRGQQVTLRCSPKSGHDTVSWYQQALGQGPQFIFQYYEEEERQRGNFPDRFSGHQFPNYSSELNVNALLLGDSALYLCASSLFPGDTEAFFGQGTRLTVV.